This T cell receptor (beta chain) emerged from a study of T cell changes during pregnancy in multiple sclerosis. V shed 7 bases, J shed 3 bases, and the junction held 4 bases outside the gene matches. Germline CDR1 MNHNS, CDR2 SASEGT. CDR3 length: 14 amino acids. This clone was seen a few times. The method was immunoSEQ multiplex PCR; TCRdb's version includes in-frame clones alone and lacks a portion of them. In the table there are under 20,000 clones, around 85% of which are singletons. The TCR was taken from a female donor with multiple sclerosis, enrolled in a pregnancy study. The sequences come from CD8+ T cells from peripheral blood mononuclear cells, collected after pregnancy. The chain links TRBV6-1 to TRBJ2-2; 8 nucleotides agree with TRBD1. Here the CDR3 reads CASMVTGDTGELFF. In DNA form, the CDR3 reads TGTGCCAGCATGGTGACAGGGGACACCGGGGAGCTGTTTTTT.